This TCR beta chain derives from a study of shared clonotypes between healthy human individuals. Findings and caveats of the study: The study sampled only blood, and tissue repertoires likely differ.

V was trimmed by 6 bases and J by 4 bases, leaving 16 bases between them. This CDR3 spans 15 amino acids. CDR1 and CDR2 (germline): SNHLY, FYNNEI. A note on this clone: Its antigen is undetermined.

Repertoires were generated with immunoSEQ multiplex PCR, while TCRdb's copy carries only in-frame clones and drops some. The sample lists about 2.3 million clones; about 90% were seen once. Sequenced material: naive CD4+ T cells from PBMCs. Indicated subset: CD45RA+ positively selected. The V gene is TRBV2, the J gene TRBJ2-1; D is possibly TRBD2 (5 bases). The receptor's source is a man aged 18 to 29 in good health. Some clones in this sample may be carry-over from other donors' samples. The CDR3 region has the DNA TGTGCCAGCAGCTCAGCGGAGTCCTCTTACAATGAGCAGTTCTTC. Amino acids: CASSSAESSYNEQFF.